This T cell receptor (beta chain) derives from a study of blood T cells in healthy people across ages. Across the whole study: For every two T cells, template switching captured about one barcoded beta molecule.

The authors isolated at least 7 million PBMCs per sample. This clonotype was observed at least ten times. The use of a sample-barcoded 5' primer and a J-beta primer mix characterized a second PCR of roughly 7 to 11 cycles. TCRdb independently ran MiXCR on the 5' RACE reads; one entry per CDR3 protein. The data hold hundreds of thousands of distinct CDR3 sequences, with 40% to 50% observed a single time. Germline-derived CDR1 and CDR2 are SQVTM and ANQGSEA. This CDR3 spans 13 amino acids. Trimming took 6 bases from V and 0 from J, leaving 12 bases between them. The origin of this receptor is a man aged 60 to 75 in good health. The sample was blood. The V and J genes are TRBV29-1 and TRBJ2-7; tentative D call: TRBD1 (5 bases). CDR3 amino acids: CSVDDDSSYEQYF. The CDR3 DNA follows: TGCAGCGTCGATGACGACAGCTCCTACGAGCAGTACTTC.